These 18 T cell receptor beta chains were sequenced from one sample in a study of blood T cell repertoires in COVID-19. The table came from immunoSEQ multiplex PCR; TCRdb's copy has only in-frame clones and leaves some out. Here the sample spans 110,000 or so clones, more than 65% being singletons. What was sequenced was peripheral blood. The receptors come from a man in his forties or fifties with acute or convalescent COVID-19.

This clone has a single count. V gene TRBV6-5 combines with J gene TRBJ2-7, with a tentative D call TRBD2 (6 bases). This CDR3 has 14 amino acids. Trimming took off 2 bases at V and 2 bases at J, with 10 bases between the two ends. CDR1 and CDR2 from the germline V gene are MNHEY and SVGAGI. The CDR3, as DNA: TGTGCCAGCAGTTACGGGGGGATTACCTACGAGCAGTACTTC. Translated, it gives CASSYGGITYEQYF.

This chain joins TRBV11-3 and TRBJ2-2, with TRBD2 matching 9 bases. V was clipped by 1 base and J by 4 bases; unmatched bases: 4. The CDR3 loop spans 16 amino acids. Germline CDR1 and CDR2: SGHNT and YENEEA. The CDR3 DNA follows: TGTGCCAGCAGCTTAGGTTCTAGCGGGGTCACCGGGGAGCTGTTTTTT. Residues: CASSLGSSGVTGELFF.

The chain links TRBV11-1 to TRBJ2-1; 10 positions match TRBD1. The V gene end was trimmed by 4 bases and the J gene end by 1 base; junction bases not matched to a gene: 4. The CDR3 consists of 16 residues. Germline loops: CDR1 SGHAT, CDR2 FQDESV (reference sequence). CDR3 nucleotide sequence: TGTGCCAGCAGCTCTCGACAGGGGGCTTCCTACAATGAGCAGTTCTTC. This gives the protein CASSSRQGASYNEQFF.

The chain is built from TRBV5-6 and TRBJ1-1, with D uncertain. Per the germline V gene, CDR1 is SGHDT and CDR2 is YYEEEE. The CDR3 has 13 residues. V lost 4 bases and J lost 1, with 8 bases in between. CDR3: CASSDGPNTEAFF. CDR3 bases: TGTGCCAGCAGCGATGGCCCGAACACTGAAGCTTTCTTT. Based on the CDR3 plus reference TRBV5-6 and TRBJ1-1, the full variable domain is DAGVTQSPTHLIKTRGQQVTLRCSPKSGHDTVSWYQQALGQGPQFIFQYYEEEERQRGNFPDRFSGHQFPNYSSELNVNALLLGDSALYLCASSDGPNTEAFFGQGTRLTVV.

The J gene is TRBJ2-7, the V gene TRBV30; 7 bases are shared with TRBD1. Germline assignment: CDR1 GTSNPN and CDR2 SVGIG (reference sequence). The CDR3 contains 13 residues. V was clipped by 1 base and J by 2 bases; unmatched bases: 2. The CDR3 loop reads CAWSAGTAYEQYF. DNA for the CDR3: TGTGCCTGGAGTGCAGGGACAGCCTACGAGCAGTACTTC.

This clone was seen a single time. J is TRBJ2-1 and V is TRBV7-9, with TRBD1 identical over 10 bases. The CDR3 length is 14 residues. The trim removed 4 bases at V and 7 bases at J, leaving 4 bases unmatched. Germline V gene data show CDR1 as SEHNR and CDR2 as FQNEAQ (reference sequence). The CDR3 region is CASSWDRGENEQFF. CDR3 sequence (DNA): TGTGCCAGCAGCTGGGACAGGGGTGAGAATGAGCAGTTCTTC. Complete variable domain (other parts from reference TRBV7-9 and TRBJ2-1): DTGVSQNPRHKITKRGQNVTFRCDPISEHNRLYWYRQTLGQGPEFLTYFQNEAQLEKSRLLSDRFSAERPKGSFSTLEIQRTEQGDSAMYLCASSWDRGENEQFFGPGTRLTVL.

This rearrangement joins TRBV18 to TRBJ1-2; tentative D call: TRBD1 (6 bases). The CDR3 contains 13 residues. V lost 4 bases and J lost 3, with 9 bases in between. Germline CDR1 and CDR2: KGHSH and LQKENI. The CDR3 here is CASSLRGDYGYTF. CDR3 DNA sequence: TGTGCCAGCTCACTCAGGGGCGACTATGGCTACACCTTC.

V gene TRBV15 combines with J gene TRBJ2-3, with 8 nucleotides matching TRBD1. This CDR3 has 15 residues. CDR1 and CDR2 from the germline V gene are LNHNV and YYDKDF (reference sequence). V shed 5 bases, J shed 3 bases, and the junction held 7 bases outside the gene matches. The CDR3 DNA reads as TGTGCCACCAGCCCTCGACAGGGGCTTACAGATACGCAGTATTTT. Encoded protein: CATSPRQGLTDTQYF.

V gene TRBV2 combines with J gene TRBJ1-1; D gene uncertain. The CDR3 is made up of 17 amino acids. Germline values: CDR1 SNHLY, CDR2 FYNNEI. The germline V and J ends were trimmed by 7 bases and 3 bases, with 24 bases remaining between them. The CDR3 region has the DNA TGTGCCAGCATTTGGAAGCCGGGAGACGAGAGGGACACTGAAGCTTTCTTT. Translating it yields CASIWKPGDERDTEAFF.

CDR3 loop: CASSPSTGGNTEAFF. In DNA, the CDR3 is TGTGCCAGCAGCCCATCGACAGGGGGCAACACTGAAGCTTTCTTT. The chain joins TRBV6-5 to TRBJ1-1, with TRBD1 identical over 10 bases. The CDR3 contains 15 residues. The V gene end was trimmed by 6 bases and the J gene end by 2 bases; junction bases not matched to a gene: 6. The V gene's germline CDR1 is MNHEY and CDR2 SVGAGI.

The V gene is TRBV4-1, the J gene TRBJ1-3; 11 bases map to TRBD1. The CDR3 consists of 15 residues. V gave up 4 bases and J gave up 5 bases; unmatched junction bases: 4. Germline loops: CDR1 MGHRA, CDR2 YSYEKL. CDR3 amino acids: CASSPGDRGRNTIYF. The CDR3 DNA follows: TGCGCCAGCAGCCCGGGGGACAGGGGGAGAAACACCATATATTTT.

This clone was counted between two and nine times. The DNA of the CDR3 is TGTGCCAGCAGCTTAGTGAGGGCAGGAGGAGGCTACACCTTC. Translated: CASSLVRAGGGYTF. The chain carries TRBV11-2 and TRBJ1-2; D unresolved. The CDR3 consists of 14 residues. Trimming took off 1 base at V and 8 bases at J, with 14 bases between the two ends. CDR1 and CDR2 from the germline V gene are SGHAT and FQNNGV.

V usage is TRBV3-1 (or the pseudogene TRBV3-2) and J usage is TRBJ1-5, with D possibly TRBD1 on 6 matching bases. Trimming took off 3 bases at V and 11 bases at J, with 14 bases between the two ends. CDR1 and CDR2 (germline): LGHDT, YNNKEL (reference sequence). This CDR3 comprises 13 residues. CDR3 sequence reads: CASSQDSTTAQHF. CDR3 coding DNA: TGTGCCAGCAGCCAGGACAGTACCACGGCCCAGCATTTT.

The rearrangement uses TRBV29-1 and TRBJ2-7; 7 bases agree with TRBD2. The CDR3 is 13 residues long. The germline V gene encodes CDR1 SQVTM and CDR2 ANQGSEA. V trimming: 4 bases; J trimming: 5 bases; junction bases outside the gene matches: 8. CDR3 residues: CSVGGGVTNEQYV. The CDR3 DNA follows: TGCAGCGTTGGGGGAGGGGTAACGAACGAGCAGTACGTC.

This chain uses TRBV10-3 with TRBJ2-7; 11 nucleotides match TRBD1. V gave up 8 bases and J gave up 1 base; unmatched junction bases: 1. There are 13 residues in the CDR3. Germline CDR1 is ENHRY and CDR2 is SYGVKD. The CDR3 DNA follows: TGTGCCATCGGGACAGGGGGATCCTACGAGCAGTACGTC. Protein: CAIGTGGSYEQYV.

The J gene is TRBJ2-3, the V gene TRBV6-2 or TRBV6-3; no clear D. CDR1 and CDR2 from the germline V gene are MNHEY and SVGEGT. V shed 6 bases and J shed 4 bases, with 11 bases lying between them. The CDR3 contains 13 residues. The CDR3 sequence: CASSSPRADTQYF. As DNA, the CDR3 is TGTGCCAGCAGCTCGCCTAGAGCAGATACGCAGTATTTT.

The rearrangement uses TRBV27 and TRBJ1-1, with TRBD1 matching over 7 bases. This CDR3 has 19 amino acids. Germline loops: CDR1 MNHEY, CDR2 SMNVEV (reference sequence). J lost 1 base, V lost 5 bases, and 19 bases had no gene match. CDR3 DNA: TGTGCCAGCAGTCCATTATATATAACAGGGGTAGGAAGGAACACTGAAGCTTTCTTT. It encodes CASSPLYITGVGRNTEAFF.

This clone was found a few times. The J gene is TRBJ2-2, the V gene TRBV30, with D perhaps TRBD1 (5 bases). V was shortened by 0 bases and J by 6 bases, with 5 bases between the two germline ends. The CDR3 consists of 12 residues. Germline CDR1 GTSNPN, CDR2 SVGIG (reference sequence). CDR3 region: CAWSVQAGELFF. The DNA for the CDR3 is TGTGCCTGGAGTGTACAGGCCGGGGAGCTGTTTTTT.